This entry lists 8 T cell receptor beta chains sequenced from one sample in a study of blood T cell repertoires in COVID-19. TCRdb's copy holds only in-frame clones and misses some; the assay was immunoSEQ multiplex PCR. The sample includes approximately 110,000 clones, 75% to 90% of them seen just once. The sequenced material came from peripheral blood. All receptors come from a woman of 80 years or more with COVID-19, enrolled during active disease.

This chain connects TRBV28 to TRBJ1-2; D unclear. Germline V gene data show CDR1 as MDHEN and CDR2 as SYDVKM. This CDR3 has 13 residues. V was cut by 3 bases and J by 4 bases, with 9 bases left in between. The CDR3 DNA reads TGTGCCAGCAGTTTGCCGGGAACCTATGGCTACACCTTC. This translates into CASSLPGTYGYTF.

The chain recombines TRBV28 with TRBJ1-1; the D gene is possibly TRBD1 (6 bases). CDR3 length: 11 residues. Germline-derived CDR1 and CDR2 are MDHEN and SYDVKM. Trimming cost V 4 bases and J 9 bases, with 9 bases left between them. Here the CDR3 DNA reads TGTGCCAGCAGTTCTACAGGGAAAGCTTTCTTT. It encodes CASSSTGKAFF.

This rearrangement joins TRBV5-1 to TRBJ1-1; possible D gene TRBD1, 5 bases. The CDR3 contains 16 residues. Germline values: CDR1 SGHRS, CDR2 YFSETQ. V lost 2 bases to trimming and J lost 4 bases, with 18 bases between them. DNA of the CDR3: TGCGCCAGCAGCTTCGATACGGTTAGGGGTGCCACTGAAGCTTTCTTT. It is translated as CASSFDTVRGATEAFF.

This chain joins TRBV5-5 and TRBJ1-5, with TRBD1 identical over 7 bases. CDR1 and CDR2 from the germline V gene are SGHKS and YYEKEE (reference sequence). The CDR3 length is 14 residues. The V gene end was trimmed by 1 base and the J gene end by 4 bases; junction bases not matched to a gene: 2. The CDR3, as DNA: TGTGCCAGCAGCTTGTCACAGGGGAATCAGCCCCAGCATTTT. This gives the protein CASSLSQGNQPQHF.

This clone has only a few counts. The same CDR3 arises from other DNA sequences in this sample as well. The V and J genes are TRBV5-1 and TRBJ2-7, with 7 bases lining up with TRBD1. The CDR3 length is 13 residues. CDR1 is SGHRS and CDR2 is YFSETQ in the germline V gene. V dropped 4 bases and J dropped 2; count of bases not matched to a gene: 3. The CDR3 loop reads CASSPGQTYEQYF. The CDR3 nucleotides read TGCGCCAGCAGCCCGGGACAGACCTACGAGCAGTACTTC.

The CDR3 reads CASNPRGGGTEAFF. The CDR3 DNA follows: TGTGCCAGCAACCCGAGGGGCGGGGGGACTGAAGCTTTCTTT. The V call is TRBV5-5, the J call TRBJ1-1, with a weak D call TRBD1 (5 bases). CDR3 size: 14 residues. Germline V lookup: CDR1 SGHKS, CDR2 YYEKEE (reference sequence). Trimming shortened V by 6 bases and J by 5 bases, and 17 bases separated the two germline ends.

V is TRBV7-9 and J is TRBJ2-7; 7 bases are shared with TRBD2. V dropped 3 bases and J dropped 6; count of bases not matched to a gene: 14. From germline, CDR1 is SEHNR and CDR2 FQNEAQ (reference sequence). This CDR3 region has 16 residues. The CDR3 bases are TGTGCCAGCAGCTTCCCTGGGAGGGGAGTGATGAGCGAGCAGTACTTC. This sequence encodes CASSFPGRGVMSEQYF.

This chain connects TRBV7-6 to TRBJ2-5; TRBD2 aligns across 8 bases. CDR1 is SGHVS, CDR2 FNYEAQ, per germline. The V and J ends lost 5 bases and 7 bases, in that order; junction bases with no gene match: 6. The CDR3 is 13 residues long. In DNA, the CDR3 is TGTGCCAGCAGCGCCGGGGGGGTTGTGACCCAGTACTTC. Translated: CASSAGGVVTQYF.